The text below deals with one TCR beta chain. This sample was taken from a study of early stage breast cancer tumors. In the study overall: Invasive lobular carcinomas made up about 35% of the 12 ER+/PR+/HER2- tumors.

From germline, CDR1 is SEHNR and CDR2 FQNEAQ (reference sequence). V shed 5 bases and J 4 bases; nucleotides not matched to a gene: 10. This CDR3 is built from 15 residues. This table comes from immunoSEQ multiplex PCR, and its TCRdb copy is limited to in-frame clones, with some not included. Of about 50,000 clones listed, 65% to 90% are singletons. Sequenced sample: blood. The genes are TRBV7-9 and TRBJ2-7; 8 positions match TRBD2. This sequence originates from a person aged 50-59 years with breast cancer. The CDR3 DNA reads TGTGCCAGCAGCCTGACCGGGGGGGCCCTTTACGAGCAGTACTTC. Amino acids: CASSLTGGALYEQYF.